A single sample gave rise to the 2 T cell receptor beta chains below, sequenced in a study of control samples from healthy donors and cancer patients. Some clones are missing from TCRdb's copy, which holds only in-frame ones; the method was immunoSEQ multiplex PCR. This sample has 150,000 to 200,000 clones; 90% to 95% occur once, and the top ten carry approximately 1.5%. Sequenced: blood. The receptor set was obtained from a woman younger than 35 in good health.

This clone occurred once. This sequence joins TRBV18 and TRBJ1-4, with D hard to call. This CDR3 comprises 14 residues. V lost 6 bases, J lost 2 bases, and 10 bases lay in between. Germline-derived CDR1 and CDR2 are KGHSH and LQKENI. CDR3 region: CASSPGRTNEKLFF. The CDR3 nucleotides read TGTGCCAGCTCCCCGGGGAGGACTAATGAAAAACTGTTTTTT.

This clone was seen only once. The rearrangement links TRBV7-8 to TRBJ1-1, with 9 nucleotides matching TRBD1. The CDR3 has 15 residues. V gave up 6 bases and J gave up 3 bases; unmatched junction bases: 8. CDR1 is SGHVS, CDR2 FQNEAQ, per germline. The CDR3 protein is CASSFNRGRYTEAFF. The CDR3 region has the DNA TGTGCCAGCAGTTTTAACAGGGGGCGATACACTGAAGCTTTCTTT.